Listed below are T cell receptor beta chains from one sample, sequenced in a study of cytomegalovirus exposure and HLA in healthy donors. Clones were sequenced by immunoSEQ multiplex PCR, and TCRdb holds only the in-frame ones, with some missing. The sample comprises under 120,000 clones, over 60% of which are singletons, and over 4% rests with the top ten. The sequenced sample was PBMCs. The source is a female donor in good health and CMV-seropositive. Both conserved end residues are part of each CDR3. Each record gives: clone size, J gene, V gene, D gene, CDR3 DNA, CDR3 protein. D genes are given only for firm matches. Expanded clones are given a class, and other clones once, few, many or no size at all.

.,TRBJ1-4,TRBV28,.,TGTGCCAGCACTCTCAGACATGCGACTAATGAAAAACTGTTTTTT,CASTLRHATNEKLFF
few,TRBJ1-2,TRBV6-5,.,TGTGCCAGCAGTAGGACAAGCACTAACTATGGCTACACCTTC,CASSRTSTNYGYTF
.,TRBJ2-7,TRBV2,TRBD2,TGTGCCAGCAGTGAATTTGGGGGGGCCTACGAGCAGTACTTC,CASSEFGGAYEQYF
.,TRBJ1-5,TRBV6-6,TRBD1,TGTGCCAGCAGTCCCCTTGGGACAGGGGGCAATCAGCCCCAGCATTTT,CASSPLGTGGNQPQHF
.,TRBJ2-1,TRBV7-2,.,TGTGCCAGCAGCACGGAGGGACTTTCCGGGAATGAGCAGTTCTTC,CASSTEGLSGNEQFF
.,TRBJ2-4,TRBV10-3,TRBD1,TGTGCCATCAGTGAGTCGACAGGGAGTGGGGCACAAAACATTCAGTACTTC,CAISESTGSGAQNIQYF
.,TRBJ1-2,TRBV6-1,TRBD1,TGTGCCAGCAGTGAAAGGAGGCAGGGGGGCCCTTATAACTATGGCTACACCTTC,CASSERRQGGPYNYGYTF
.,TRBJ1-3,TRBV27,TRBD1,TGTGCCAGCAGTTTATCCGTCGGGACAGGGGGCCGAAACACCATATATTTT,CASSLSVGTGGRNTIYF
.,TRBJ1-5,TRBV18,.,TGTGCCAGCTCACCACCGCAGGGTCCCAATCAGCCCCAGCATTTT,CASSPPQGPNQPQHF
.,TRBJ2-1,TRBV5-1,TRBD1,TGCGCCAGCAGCTCGGGACAGGGGGGCAATGAGCAGTTCTTC,CASSSGQGGNEQFF
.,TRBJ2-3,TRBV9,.,TGTGCCAGCAGCGTAGCCCCCAGGTATAGCACAGATACGCAGTATTTT,CASSVAPRYSTDTQYF
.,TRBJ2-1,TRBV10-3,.,TGTGCCATCATTCCTTCCAATGACCGCGGGCTTAAGAGGCCAAGGAGGCATGAGCAGTTCTTC,CAIIPSNDRGLKRPRRHEQFF
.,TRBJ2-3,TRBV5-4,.,TGTGCCAGCAGCCCGGGGCTAGCGAGCACAGATACGCAGTATTTT,CASSPGLASTDTQYF
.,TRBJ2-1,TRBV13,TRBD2,TGTGCCAGCAGCCCGTATGCGGGAGGGCCTTACAATGAGCAGTTCTTC,CASSPYAGGPYNEQFF
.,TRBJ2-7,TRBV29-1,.,TGCAGCGTTGAGGACGCGGGACCTACCTACGAGCAGTACTTC,CSVEDAGPTYEQYF
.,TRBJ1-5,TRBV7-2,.,TGTGCCAGCAACCTAGGACATCATAGCAATCAGCCCCAGCATTTT,CASNLGHHSNQPQHF
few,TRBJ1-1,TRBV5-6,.,TGTGCCAGCAGCTCCTTGGCGGGGAACACTGAAGCTTTCTTT,CASSSLAGNTEAFF
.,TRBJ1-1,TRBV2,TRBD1,TGTGCCAGCAGGACCGGGACAGGGGCCACTGAAGCTTTCTTT,CASRTGTGATEAFF
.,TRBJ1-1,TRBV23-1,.,TGCGCCAGCAGTCAATCAGGGACGGCAGGGAGGTGGGACACTGAAGCTTTCTTT,CASSQSGTAGRWDTEAFF
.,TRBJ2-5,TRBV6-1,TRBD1,TGTGCCAGCAGGGCCTACAGGGGGCAGGAGGAGACCCAGTACTTC,CASRAYRGQEETQYF
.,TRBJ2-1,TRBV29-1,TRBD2,TGCAGCACCGGGACTAGCGGAGGAAATGAGCAGTTCTTC,CSTGTSGGNEQFF
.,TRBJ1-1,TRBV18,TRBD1,TGTGCCAGCTCACCACCGGAGGGCAGGGGGCCAGCTTTCTTT,CASSPPEGRGPAFF
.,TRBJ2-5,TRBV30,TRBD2,TGTGCCTGGGAAGAACTAGCGGTCCAAGAGACCCAGTACTTC,CAWEELAVQETQYF
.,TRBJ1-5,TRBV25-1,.,TGTGCCAGCAGTGAACCAGGGCCCAATCAGCCCCAGCATTTT,CASSEPGPNQPQHF
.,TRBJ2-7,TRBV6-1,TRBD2,TGTGCCAGCAGGAGACTAGCGGGAGGGCCGGACGAGCAGTACTTC,CASRRLAGGPDEQYF
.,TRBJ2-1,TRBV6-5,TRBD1,TGTGCCAGCACCCCCTGGACAGGGGGCAACGAGCAGTTCTTC,CASTPWTGGNEQFF
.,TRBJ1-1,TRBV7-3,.,TGTGCCAGCAGCTTAATAGGGGGGGGCTCCACTGAAGCTTTCTTT,CASSLIGGGSTEAFF
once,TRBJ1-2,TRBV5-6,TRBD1,TGTGCCAGCAGCTTAGTCCCGGGACAGGGATTTGGTGGCTACACCTTC,CASSLVPGQGFGGYTF
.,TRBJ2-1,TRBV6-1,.,TGTGCCAGCAGTGAAGGGACAAGCTATAGGTTCTTC,CASSEGTSYRFF
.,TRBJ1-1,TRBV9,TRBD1,TGTGCCAGCAGCGACTCCCGGGACAGGGTATTTGGGGACACTGAAGCTTTCTTT,CASSDSRDRVFGDTEAFF
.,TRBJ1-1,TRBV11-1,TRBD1,TGTGCCAGCAGCCCTCGCACGCGGACAGGGATCAACACTGAAGCTTTCTTT,CASSPRTRTGINTEAFF
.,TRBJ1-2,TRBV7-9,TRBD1,TGTGCCAGCAGCTCAATCAGGGGACAGGGTTTTCGCTACACCTTC,CASSSIRGQGFRYTF
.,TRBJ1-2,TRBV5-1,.,TGCGCCAGCAGCTCACGGGGGGCCTATGGCTACACCTTC,CASSSRGAYGYTF